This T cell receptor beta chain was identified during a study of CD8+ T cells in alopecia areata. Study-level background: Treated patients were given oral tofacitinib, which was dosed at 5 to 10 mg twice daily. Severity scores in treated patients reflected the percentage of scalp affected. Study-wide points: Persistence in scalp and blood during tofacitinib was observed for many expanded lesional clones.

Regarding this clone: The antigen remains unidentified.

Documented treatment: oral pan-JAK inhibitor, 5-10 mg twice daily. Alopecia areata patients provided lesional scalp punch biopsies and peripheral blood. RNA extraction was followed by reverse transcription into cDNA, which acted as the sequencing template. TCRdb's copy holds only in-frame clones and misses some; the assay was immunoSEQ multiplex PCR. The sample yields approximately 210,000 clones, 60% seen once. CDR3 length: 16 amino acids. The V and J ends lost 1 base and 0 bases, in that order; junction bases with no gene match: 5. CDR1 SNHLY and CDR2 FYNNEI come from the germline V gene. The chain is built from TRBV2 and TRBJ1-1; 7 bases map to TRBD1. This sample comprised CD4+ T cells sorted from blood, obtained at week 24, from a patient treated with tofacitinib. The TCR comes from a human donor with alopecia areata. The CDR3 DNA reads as TGTGCCAGCAGTGAAGAGCGGACAGGTTTGAACACTGAAGCTTTCTTT. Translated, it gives CASSEERTGLNTEAFF.